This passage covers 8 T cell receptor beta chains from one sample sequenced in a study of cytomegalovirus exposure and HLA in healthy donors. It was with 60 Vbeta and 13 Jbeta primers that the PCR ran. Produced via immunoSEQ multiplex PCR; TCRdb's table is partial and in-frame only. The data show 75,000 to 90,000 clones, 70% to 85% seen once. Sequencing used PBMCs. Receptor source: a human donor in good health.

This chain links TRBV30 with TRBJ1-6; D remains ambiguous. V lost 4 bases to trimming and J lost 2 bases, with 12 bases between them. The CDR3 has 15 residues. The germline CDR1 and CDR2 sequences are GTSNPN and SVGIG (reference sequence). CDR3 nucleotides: TGTGCCTGGACGCGTGTCGGGACCTATAATTCACCCCTCCACTTT. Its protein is CAWTRVGTYNSPLHF.

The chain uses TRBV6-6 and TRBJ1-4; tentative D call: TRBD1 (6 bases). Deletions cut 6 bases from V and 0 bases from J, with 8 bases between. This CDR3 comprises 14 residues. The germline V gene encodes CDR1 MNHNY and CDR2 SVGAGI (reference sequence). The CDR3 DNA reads TGTGCCAGCAGCTCAGGGGCAACTAATGAAAAACTGTTTTTT. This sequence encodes CASSSGATNEKLFF.

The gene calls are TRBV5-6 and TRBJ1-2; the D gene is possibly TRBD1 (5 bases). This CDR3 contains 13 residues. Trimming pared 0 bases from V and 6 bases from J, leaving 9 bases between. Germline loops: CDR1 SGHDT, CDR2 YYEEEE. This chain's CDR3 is CASSLAGTDGYTF. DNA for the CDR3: TGTGCCAGCAGCTTGGCTGGGACTGATGGCTACACCTTC.

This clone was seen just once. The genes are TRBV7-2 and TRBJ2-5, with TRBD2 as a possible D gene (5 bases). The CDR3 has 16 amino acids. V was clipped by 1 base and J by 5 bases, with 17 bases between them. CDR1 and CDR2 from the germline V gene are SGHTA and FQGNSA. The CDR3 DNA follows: TGTGCCAGCAGCTTAGGGTCGCTAGCTAGGTCGGAGACCCAGTACTTC. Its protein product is CASSLGSLARSETQYF. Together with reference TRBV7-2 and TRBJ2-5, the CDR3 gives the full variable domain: GAGVSQSPSNKVTEKGKDVELRCDPISGHTALYWYRQSLGQGLEFLIYFQGNSAPDKSGLPSDRFSAERTGGSVSTLTIQRTQQEDSAVYLCASSLGSLARSETQYFGPGTRLLVL.

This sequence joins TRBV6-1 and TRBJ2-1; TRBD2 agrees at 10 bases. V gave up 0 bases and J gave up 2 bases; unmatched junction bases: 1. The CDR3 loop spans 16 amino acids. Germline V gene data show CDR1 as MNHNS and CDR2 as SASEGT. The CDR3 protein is CASSEASGGAYNEQFF. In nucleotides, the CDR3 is TGTGCCAGCAGTGAAGCGAGCGGGGGGGCCTACAATGAGCAGTTCTTC.

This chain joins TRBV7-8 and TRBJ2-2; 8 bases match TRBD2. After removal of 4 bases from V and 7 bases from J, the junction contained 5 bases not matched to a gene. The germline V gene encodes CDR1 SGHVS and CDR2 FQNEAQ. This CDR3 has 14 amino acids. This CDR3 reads CASSSRGGHGELFF. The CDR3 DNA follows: TGTGCCAGCAGCTCCCGGGGGGGCCACGGGGAGCTGTTTTTT.

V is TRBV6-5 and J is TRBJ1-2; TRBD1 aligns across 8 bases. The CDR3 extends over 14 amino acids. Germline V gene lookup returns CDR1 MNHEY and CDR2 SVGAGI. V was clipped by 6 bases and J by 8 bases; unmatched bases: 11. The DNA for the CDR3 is TGTGCCAGCAGCCCGGACAGGGTGACGTGGGGCTACACCTTC. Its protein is CASSPDRVTWGYTF.

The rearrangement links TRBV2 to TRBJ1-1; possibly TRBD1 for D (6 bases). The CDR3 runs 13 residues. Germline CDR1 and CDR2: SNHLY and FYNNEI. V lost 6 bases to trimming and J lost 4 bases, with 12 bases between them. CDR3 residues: CASRAGASTEAFF. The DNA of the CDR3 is TGTGCCAGCAGAGCGGGGGCGAGCACTGAAGCTTTCTTT.